These 29 T cell receptor beta chains share one sample of origin, sequenced in a study of shared clonotypes between healthy human individuals. Sequenced by immunoSEQ multiplex PCR; TCRdb stores in-frame clones only, minus some. The data contain some 2 million clones, around 95% of them singletons. The sequenced material came from naive CD4+ T cells sorted from blood. Subset indicated: CD45RA+ positively selected. These receptors were taken from a man younger than 35 in good health.

The chain is built from TRBV30 and TRBJ1-4, with TRBD1 identical over 10 bases. The junction had 6 bases not matched to a gene; V was cut back by 0 bases and J by 5 bases. CDR3 length: 16 amino acids. Germline values: CDR1 GTSNPN, CDR2 SVGIG (reference sequence). CDR3: CAWSVLGTGANEKLFF. In DNA form, the CDR3 reads TGTGCCTGGAGTGTACTCGGGACAGGGGCAAATGAAAAACTGTTTTTT.

CDR3 DNA: TGTGCCAGCACCCCCGGGACCGGGGAGCTGTTTTTT. Amino acid sequence: CASTPGTGELFF. The genes are TRBV6-6 and TRBJ2-2, with D unresolved. The CDR3 is 12 amino acids. Germline loops: CDR1 MNHNY, CDR2 SVGAGI (reference sequence). V shed 7 bases and J shed 5 bases, with 8 bases lying between them.

The chain combines TRBV6-1 with TRBJ1-2, with D uncertain. Germline CDR1 and CDR2: MNHNS and SASEGT. V shed 6 bases and J shed 0 bases, with 11 bases lying between them. CDR3 length equals 14 residues. The CDR3 DNA reads as TGTGCCAGCAGCCTGAGCATTTCTAACTATGGCTACACCTTC. Residues: CASSLSISNYGYTF.

The chain uses TRBV7-8 and TRBJ1-6; a possible D gene is TRBD1 (6 bases). Trimming took off 0 bases at V and 7 bases at J, with 25 bases between the two ends. Germline loops: CDR1 SGHVS, CDR2 FQNEAQ. The CDR3 loop spans 20 amino acids. CDR3 DNA: TGTGCCAGCAGCTTAGCGGTCGTCCTGGACAGCCGGATGAACAATTCACCCCTCCACTTT. Residues: CASSLAVVLDSRMNNSPLHF.

V usage is TRBV7-9 and J usage is TRBJ2-7; the D gene is possibly TRBD1 (6 bases). The germline CDR1 and CDR2 sequences are SEHNR and FQNEAQ (reference sequence). The germline V and J ends were trimmed by 5 bases and 3 bases, with 17 bases remaining between them. This CDR3 contains 15 residues. The CDR3 is CASSPGTSVGYEQYF. CDR3 DNA sequence: TGTGCCAGCAGCCCAGGGACATCGGTGGGCTACGAGCAGTACTTC.

The chain recombines TRBV2 with TRBJ1-5, with 7 positions matching TRBD1. Germline CDR1 and CDR2: SNHLY and FYNNEI. The CDR3 totals 14 residues. V shed 6 bases, J shed 5 bases, and the junction held 7 bases outside the gene matches. The CDR3 sequence: CASRPGQVHQPQHF. CDR3 coding DNA: TGTGCCAGCAGACCCGGACAGGTTCATCAGCCCCAGCATTTT.

V is TRBV30 and J is TRBJ1-1; D is unresolved. Trimming took 3 bases from V and 8 from J, leaving 13 bases between them. The CDR3 has 12 residues. Per the germline V gene, CDR1 is GTSNPN and CDR2 is SVGIG (reference sequence). The CDR3 sequence is CAWSPAPLEAFF. The CDR3 nucleotides read TGTGCCTGGAGCCCGGCCCCGCTGGAAGCTTTCTTT.

This clone was recorded a few times. Other DNA sequences in this sample translate to the same CDR3. V and J are TRBV5-1 and TRBJ1-1; D gene unclear. The ends were cut back, 0 bases at V and 1 base at J, with 4 bases in the middle. CDR3 length: 13 amino acids. The germline CDR1 and CDR2 sequences are SGHRS and YFSETQ. CDR3 protein: CASSLGSNTEAFF. CDR3 sequence (DNA): TGCGCCAGCAGCTTGGGTTCGAACACTGAAGCTTTCTTT.

This chain uses TRBV15 with TRBJ2-1; the match to TRBD2 covers 7 bases. CDR3 length: 18 amino acids. J gave up 7 bases and V 3 bases, and 18 bases lay outside the gene matches. Germline loops: CDR1 LNHNV, CDR2 YYDKDF (reference sequence). Written as DNA, the CDR3 is TGTGCCACCAGCAGTCAAAGCGAGGGCGGCGGGAGACGAAATGAGCAGTTCTTC. It specifies CATSSQSEGGGRRNEQFF.

This clone was picked up one time. V usage is TRBV19 and J usage is TRBJ2-5; no definite D call. With 6 bases removed from V and 4 bases from J, the gap between germline ends came to 12 bases. This CDR3 has 13 amino acids. Per the germline V gene, CDR1 is LNHDA and CDR2 is SQIVND (reference sequence). In nucleotides, the CDR3 is TGTGCCAGTAGCCAGGAGTTCCGAGAGACCCAGTACTTC. Translation: CASSQEFRETQYF.

The V and J genes are TRBV28 and TRBJ1-2, with D tentatively TRBD1 (6 bases). Deletions cut 6 bases from V and 1 base from J, with 24 bases between. The CDR3 is 18 residues long. In germline, CDR1 is MDHEN, CDR2 SYDVKM. As DNA, the CDR3 is TGTGCCAGCAGGAAAAAGAGACAGGCCCTCCCCCATAACTATGGCTACACCTTC. This gives the protein CASRKKRQALPHNYGYTF.

The chain is built from TRBV6-1 and TRBJ2-1; 10 bases align to TRBD2. This CDR3 contains 13 residues. V lost 7 bases, J lost 9 bases, and 6 bases stayed unmatched. CDR1 is MNHNS, CDR2 SASEGT, per germline. This CDR3 is CASTGLAGVEQFF. CDR3 nucleotide sequence: TGTGCCAGCACAGGGCTAGCGGGAGTTGAGCAGTTCTTC.

The chain combines TRBV5-4 with TRBJ1-5; D not resolved. CDR1 and CDR2 (germline): SGHNT, YYREEE (reference sequence). V shed 0 bases and J shed 3 bases, with 7 bases lying between them. This CDR3 is 14 amino acids long. In nucleotides, the CDR3 is TGTGCCAGCAGCTTGGACGGATTCAATCAGCCCCAGCATTTT. Protein: CASSLDGFNQPQHF. Using reference TRBV5-4 and TRBJ1-5 for the parts outside the CDR3, the full variable domain is ETGVTQSPTHLIKTRGQQVTLRCSSQSGHNTVSWYQQALGQGPQFIFQYYREEENGRGNFPPRFSGLQFPNYSSELNVNALELDDSALYLCASSLDGFNQPQHFGDGTRLSIL.

The V and J genes are TRBV7-6 and TRBJ2-2; no firm D call. Germline V gene lookup returns CDR1 SGHVS and CDR2 FNYEAQ. V gave up 1 base and J gave up 4 bases, with 4 bases separating them. The CDR3 totals 13 residues. The CDR3 DNA reads as TGTGCCAGCAGCTTAGAGACCACCGGGGAGCTGTTTTTT. Its protein is CASSLETTGELFF.

V and J are TRBV28 and TRBJ2-1; D might be TRBD1 or TRBD2, each matching 5 bases. CDR1 MDHEN and CDR2 SYDVKM come from the germline V gene. The CDR3 is 15 amino acids. Trimming shortened V by 7 bases and J by 6 bases, and 19 bases separated the two germline ends. The CDR3 sequence is CASTDYRDALNEQFF. CDR3 nucleotides: TGTGCCAGCACAGACTACCGGGACGCCCTCAATGAGCAGTTCTTC.

The chain recombines TRBV10-2 with TRBJ2-3; no firm D call. V lost 3 bases and J 4 bases, leaving 8 bases between the germline ends. There are 13 residues in the CDR3. Germline V gives CDR1 WSHSY, CDR2 SAAADI. CDR3 nucleotides: TGCGCCAGCAGTGAAGGCAGCCCAGATACGCAGTATTTT. Amino acids: CASSEGSPDTQYF.

The chain is built from TRBV5-4 and TRBJ2-3; TRBD2 might be the D (5 bases). The CDR3 spans 15 residues. With 4 bases removed from V and 4 bases from J, the gap between germline ends came to 16 bases. CDR1 and CDR2 from the germline V gene are SGHNT and YYREEE (reference sequence). As DNA, the CDR3 is TGTGCCAGCAGCAAGGACCCGACCGGGGCAGATACGCAGTATTTT. It codes for CASSKDPTGADTQYF.

The chain joins TRBV6-4 to TRBJ1-2; TRBD1 aligns across 7 bases. The V gene end was trimmed by 6 bases and the J gene end by 8 bases; junction bases not matched to a gene: 9. The CDR3 is 13 amino acids. Germline CDR1 and CDR2: MRHNA and SNTAGT. Here the CDR3 reads CASSGQALSGYTF. CDR3 nucleotides: TGTGCCAGCAGCGGACAGGCTTTGAGCGGCTACACCTTC.

The chain joins TRBV2 to TRBJ2-7; 8 bases fit TRBD2. This CDR3 is built from 13 residues. Unmatched junction bases numbered 8, after V lost 6 bases and J lost 7 bases. The V gene's germline CDR1 is SNHLY and CDR2 FYNNEI. In DNA form, the CDR3 reads TGTGCCAGCAGCCAGGGACTAGTGAGTGAGCAGTACTTC. As protein: CASSQGLVSEQYF.

The chain uses TRBV27 and TRBJ2-7; 7 nucleotides agree with TRBD1. The V gene's germline CDR1 is MNHEY and CDR2 SMNVEV (reference sequence). V dropped 2 bases and J dropped 6; count of bases not matched to a gene: 4. The CDR3 contains 13 residues. The CDR3 DNA follows: TGTGCCAGCAGTTTAACGGCAGGGGGCGAGCAGTACTTC. It specifies CASSLTAGGEQYF.

The chain combines TRBV5-1 with TRBJ1-1; no firm D call. This CDR3 is built from 14 residues. V lost 0 bases and J 4 bases, leaving 10 bases between the germline ends. CDR1 SGHRS and CDR2 YFSETQ come from the germline V gene. The DNA of the CDR3 is TGCGCCAGCAGCTTGGATACCCTTTTCACTGAAGCTTTCTTT. It codes for CASSLDTLFTEAFF.

The V call is TRBV5-1, the J call TRBJ2-5; TRBD1 might be the D (6 bases). The CDR3 totals 15 residues. V was cut by 4 bases and J by 7 bases, with 20 bases left in between. Germline V lookup: CDR1 SGHRS, CDR2 YFSETQ. In nucleotides, the CDR3 is TGCGCCAGCAGCGTCACGGGACAAGTAAAAGGGACCCAGTACTTC. It is translated as CASSVTGQVKGTQYF.

V usage is TRBV29-1 and J usage is TRBJ1-2, with a tentative D call TRBD1 (6 bases). Trimming removed 4 bases at V and 0 bases at J, with 18 bases between. The CDR3 contains 16 residues. The germline CDR1 and CDR2 sequences are SQVTM and ANQGSEA. CDR3 region: CSVGGSGETTNYGYTF. The CDR3 bases are TGCAGCGTTGGAGGGTCAGGGGAGACTACTAACTATGGCTACACCTTC.

The chain links TRBV23-1 to TRBJ1-2, with 7 bases aligning to TRBD1. TRBV23-1 is sorted into the ORF group, with uncertain function. The V and J ends lost 0 bases and 7 bases, in that order; junction bases with no gene match: 8. The CDR3 has 15 amino acids. CDR3 coding DNA: TGCGCCAGCAGTCAATCGGGAGGGGGCGGTCCTGGCTACACCTTC. It is translated as CASSQSGGGGPGYTF.

The chain employs TRBV2 and TRBJ1-2; D unresolved. Trimming removed 4 bases from V and 6 bases from J, with 15 bases in between. Per the germline V gene, CDR1 is SNHLY and CDR2 is FYNNEI. The CDR3 is 14 residues long. In nucleotides, the CDR3 is TGTGCCAGCAGTGGGGAAGGAGGCGTGGATGGCTACACCTTC. Translated: CASSGEGGVDGYTF. The whole variable domain, remainder taken from reference TRBV2 and TRBJ1-2, is EPEVTQTPSHQVTQMGQEVILRCVPISNHLYFYWYRQILGQKVEFLVSFYNNEISEKSEIFDDQFSVERPDGSNFTLKIRSTKLEDSAMYFCASSGEGGVDGYTFGSGTRLTVV.

The rearrangement joins TRBV18 to TRBJ2-3; no reliable D call. Trimming left V 1 base short and J 5 bases short, with 7 bases between. The CDR3 is 13 amino acids. CDR1 and CDR2 (germline): KGHSH, LQKENI. In DNA form, the CDR3 reads TGTGCCAGCTCACCACTTAAGCAAGATACGCAGTATTTT. It encodes CASSPLKQDTQYF.

The chain uses TRBV6-1 and TRBJ2-1; no firm D call. The CDR3 has 11 residues. Trimming left V 7 bases short and J 6 bases short, with 7 bases between. Germline CDR1 and CDR2: MNHNS and SASEGT. The CDR3 loop reads CASTLTNEQFF. CDR3 coding DNA: TGTGCCAGCACTTTAACCAATGAGCAGTTCTTC.

V and J are TRBV10-3 and TRBJ1-2, with 9 nucleotides matching TRBD1. With V trimmed by 4 bases and J by 8 bases, 8 bases remained unmatched. There are 14 residues in the CDR3. Germline values: CDR1 ENHRY, CDR2 SYGVKD. In DNA form, the CDR3 reads TGTGCCATCAGTGGTATGGGACAGGGACGCGGCTACACCTTC. Translated, it gives CAISGMGQGRGYTF.

V usage is TRBV9 and J usage is TRBJ1-1; 8 bases are a match to TRBD1. The CDR3 is 16 residues long. Unmatched junction bases numbered 5, after V lost 0 bases and J lost 1 base. Germline V gene lookup returns CDR1 SGDLS and CDR2 YYNGEE. The CDR3 DNA is TGTGCCAGCAGCGTAGGACAGGGGCCGCCGAACACTGAAGCTTTCTTT. This gives the protein CASSVGQGPPNTEAFF.